The 3 T cell receptor beta chains reported below all come from one sample, sequenced in a study of CD8 T cells in ankylosing spondylitis. TCRdb recomputed calls from the 5' RACE reads with MiXCR, one row per CDR3 protein. The data show about 270,000 distinct CDR3 sequences, around 32% seen once. Input material: blood, either unsorted or a sorted T cell fraction (not recorded which). The receptors derive from a male donor with ankylosing spondylitis or in good health (not recorded which).

There are a few counts of this clonotype. The rearrangement joins TRBV7-8 to TRBJ1-1, with D unclear. Germline V gene lookup returns CDR1 SGHVS and CDR2 FQNEAQ. This CDR3 spans 13 amino acids. V was clipped by 5 bases and J by 1 base, with 8 bases between them. Written as DNA, the CDR3 is TGTGCCAGCAGCCCCGGACGGAACACTGAAGCTTTCTTT. It codes for CASSPGRNTEAFF.

This clonotype has just a few counts. This sequence joins TRBV28 and TRBJ2-3; D not certain. The V gene's germline CDR1 is MDHEN and CDR2 SYDVKM. The CDR3 is 16 amino acids. V lost 3 bases and J lost 6, with 19 bases in between. CDR3 sequence reads: CASSLGPGPTADTQYF. CDR3 DNA sequence: TGTGCCAGCAGTTTGGGCCCGGGCCCCACAGCGGATACGCAGTATTTT.

The CDR3 here is CASSPAPGPSNTEAFF. The DNA of the CDR3 is TGTGCCAGCAGTCCAGCCCCGGGTCCATCGAACACTGAAGCTTTCTTT. The V and J genes are TRBV12-3 or TRBV12-4 and TRBJ1-1; D is ambiguous. The CDR3 extends over 16 amino acids. V dropped 5 bases and J dropped 1 base, with 17 bases sitting between them.